This is a list of T cell receptor beta chains from one sample in a study of T cell responses to AZD1222 COVID-19 vaccine. Sequencing was performed with immunoSEQ multiplex PCR; in TCRdb, only in-frame clones are kept and a portion is missing. There are around 72,000 clones in the sample; roughly 84% occur only once, and approximately 25% lies in the top ten. The material was peripheral blood, obtained on day 0 of AZD1222 vaccination. The receptors derive from an adult in good health. The CDR3 runs from the conserved cysteine through the conserved F or W. The order of the fields is V gene, J gene, D gene, clone size, CDR3 protein, CDR3 DNA. D genes are given only for firm matches. Clone sizes are given selectively: once, few, many, or a class where the clone is expanded.

V gene: TRBV12-3/TRBV12-4
J gene: TRBJ2-3
D gene: -
clone size: -
CDR3 protein: CASSLQGRDTQYF
CDR3 DNA: TGTGCCAGCAGTTTACAGGGGAGGGATACGCAGTATTTT

V gene: TRBV4-2
J gene: TRBJ2-2
D gene: TRBD2
clone size: -
CDR3 protein: CASSPSRTSGATNTGELFF
CDR3 DNA: TGTGCCAGCAGCCCTTCCCGGACTAGCGGGGCGACGAACACCGGGGAGCTGTTTTTT

V gene: TRBV27
J gene: TRBJ1-2
D gene: -
clone size: once
CDR3 protein: CASSYKGRDYGYTF
CDR3 DNA: TGTGCCAGCAGTTATAAGGGGAGGGACTATGGCTACACCTTC

V gene: TRBV7-2
J gene: TRBJ2-2
D gene: -
clone size: -
CDR3 protein: CASSLAFQGNTGELFF
CDR3 DNA: TGTGCCAGCAGCTTGGCTTTTCAGGGAAACACCGGGGAGCTGTTTTTT

V gene: TRBV7-2
J gene: TRBJ2-7
D gene: -
clone size: -
CDR3 protein: CASSLGVAGFVPYEQYF
CDR3 DNA: TGTGCCAGCAGCTTAGGGGTAGCAGGTTTTGTCCCCTACGAGCAGTACTTC

V gene: TRBV28
J gene: TRBJ2-7
D gene: -
clone size: -
CDR3 protein: CASSFQGAYEQYF
CDR3 DNA: TGTGCCAGCAGTTTCCAGGGCGCCTACGAGCAGTACTTC

V gene: TRBV29-1
J gene: TRBJ1-2
D gene: -
clone size: -
CDR3 protein: CSVGDGYGYTF
CDR3 DNA: TGCAGCGTTGGGGACGGTTATGGCTACACCTTC

V gene: TRBV28
J gene: TRBJ1-4
D gene: TRBD1
clone size: -
CDR3 protein: CASSPLTGDGGEKLFF
CDR3 DNA: TGTGCCAGCAGTCCCCTCACAGGGGATGGAGGTGAAAAACTGTTTTTT

V gene: TRBV19
J gene: TRBJ2-6
D gene: TRBD2
clone size: -
CDR3 protein: CASTYRIWGLRLSGANVLTF
CDR3 DNA: TGTGCCAGTACCTATAGGATTTGGGGACTACGACTCTCTGGGGCCAACGTCCTGACTTTC

V gene: TRBV7-9
J gene: TRBJ1-5
D gene: TRBD1
clone size: -
CDR3 protein: CASSSGQGAGQPQHF
CDR3 DNA: TGTGCCAGCAGCTCAGGACAGGGGGCAGGTCAGCCCCAGCATTTT

V gene: TRBV3-1/TRBV3-2
J gene: TRBJ1-3
D gene: -
clone size: -
CDR3 protein: CASSIRSSGNTIYF
CDR3 DNA: TGTGCCAGCAGCATCAGGTCCTCTGGAAACACCATATATTTT

V gene: TRBV30
J gene: TRBJ2-6
D gene: -
clone size: -
CDR3 protein: CAWRQGSAGANVLTF
CDR3 DNA: TGTGCCTGGAGACAGGGTTCGGCTGGGGCCAACGTCCTGACTTTC

V gene: TRBV9
J gene: TRBJ2-1
D gene: -
clone size: -
CDR3 protein: CASSAGALTGRAKNEQFF
CDR3 DNA: TGTGCCAGCAGCGCGGGGGCCCTGACAGGGCGCGCCAAGAATGAGCAGTTCTTC

V gene: TRBV19
J gene: TRBJ2-1
D gene: TRBD1
clone size: few
CDR3 protein: CASSIQGAVNEQFF
CDR3 DNA: TGTGCCAGTAGTATTCAGGGGGCTGTTAATGAGCAGTTCTTC

V gene: TRBV5-8
J gene: TRBJ1-4
D gene: -
clone size: -
CDR3 protein: CASSLRWRAEKLFF
CDR3 DNA: TGTGCCAGCAGCTTGAGGTGGCGGGCGGAAAAACTGTTTTTT

V gene: TRBV6-6
J gene: TRBJ2-5
D gene: TRBD1
clone size: -
CDR3 protein: CASSRPGTGGETQYF
CDR3 DNA: TGTGCCAGCAGTCGCCCCGGCACAGGGGGAGAGACCCAGTACTTC

V gene: TRBV3-1/TRBV3-2
J gene: TRBJ1-3
D gene: -
clone size: -
CDR3 protein: CASSQLIRASGNTIYF
CDR3 DNA: TGTGCCAGCAGCCAATTAATCCGAGCCTCTGGAAACACCATATATTTT

V gene: TRBV29-1
J gene: TRBJ1-1
D gene: TRBD1
clone size: -
CDR3 protein: CSAADRGNTEAFF
CDR3 DNA: TGCAGCGCCGCAGACAGGGGGAACACTGAAGCTTTCTTT

V gene: TRBV6-1
J gene: TRBJ1-5
D gene: -
clone size: once
CDR3 protein: CASSDGSNQPQHF
CDR3 DNA: TGTGCCAGCAGTGACGGTAGCAATCAGCCCCAGCATTTT

V gene: TRBV4-1
J gene: TRBJ2-3
D gene: -
clone size: -
CDR3 protein: CASSPGATTDTQYF
CDR3 DNA: TGCGCCAGCAGCCCTGGGGCCACGACAGATACGCAGTATTTT

V gene: TRBV14
J gene: TRBJ2-1
D gene: -
clone size: once
CDR3 protein: CASNTGPYNEQFF
CDR3 DNA: TGTGCCAGCAATACGGGACCTTACAATGAGCAGTTCTTC

V gene: TRBV11-3
J gene: TRBJ2-2
D gene: TRBD1
clone size: -
CDR3 protein: CASSRRTGDTGELFF
CDR3 DNA: TGTGCCAGCAGCAGGAGGACAGGGGACACCGGGGAGCTGTTTTTT

V gene: TRBV5-1
J gene: TRBJ2-1
D gene: -
clone size: -
CDR3 protein: CASSLAPQNEQFF
CDR3 DNA: TGCGCCAGCAGCCTGGCCCCCCAAAATGAGCAGTTCTTC

V gene: TRBV29-1
J gene: TRBJ2-5
D gene: TRBD2
clone size: -
CDR3 protein: CSIRLAGAGETQYF
CDR3 DNA: TGCAGCATTAGACTAGCGGGGGCCGGGGAGACCCAGTACTTC

V gene: TRBV7-2
J gene: TRBJ2-7
D gene: TRBD1
clone size: few
CDR3 protein: CASSRPGQGDEQYF
CDR3 DNA: TGTGCCAGCAGCCGGCCGGGACAGGGCGACGAGCAGTACTTC

V gene: TRBV6-2/TRBV6-3
J gene: TRBJ1-1
D gene: TRBD1
clone size: once
CDR3 protein: CASSYSRQGVSTEAFF
CDR3 DNA: TGTGCCAGCAGTTACTCCCGACAGGGTGTAAGTACTGAAGCTTTCTTT

V gene: TRBV3-1/TRBV3-2
J gene: TRBJ1-1
D gene: -
clone size: -
CDR3 protein: CASSQGQGGGTEAFF
CDR3 DNA: TGTGCCAGCAGCCAAGGCCAGGGCGGCGGCACTGAAGCTTTCTTT

V gene: TRBV10-1
J gene: TRBJ1-1
D gene: -
clone size: -
CDR3 protein: CASSDTNTEAFF
CDR3 DNA: TGCGCCAGCAGTGACACGAACACTGAAGCTTTCTTT

V gene: TRBV6-2/TRBV6-3
J gene: TRBJ1-1
D gene: -
clone size: -
CDR3 protein: CASSYSEGGFNTEAFF
CDR3 DNA: TGTGCCAGCAGTTACTCTGAGGGGGGCTTTAACACTGAAGCTTTCTTT

V gene: TRBV11-2
J gene: TRBJ2-2
D gene: -
clone size: -
CDR3 protein: CASSLSRGPNTGELFF
CDR3 DNA: TGTGCCAGCAGCTTAAGCAGGGGACCGAACACCGGGGAGCTGTTTTTT

V gene: TRBV28
J gene: TRBJ2-6
D gene: -
clone size: -
CDR3 protein: CASSSRVGANVLTF
CDR3 DNA: TGTGCCAGCAGTTCCAGGGTCGGGGCCAACGTCCTGACTTTC

V gene: TRBV9
J gene: TRBJ1-1
D gene: -
clone size: -
CDR3 protein: CASSLSSRLYMNTEAFF
CDR3 DNA: TGTGCCAGCAGCTTAAGCAGTAGGCTATACATGAACACTGAAGCTTTCTTT

V gene: TRBV19
J gene: TRBJ2-3
D gene: -
clone size: -
CDR3 protein: CASSIGRATDTQYF
CDR3 DNA: TGTGCCAGTAGTATCGGCAGGGCGACAGATACGCAGTATTTT

V gene: TRBV4-1
J gene: TRBJ1-5
D gene: TRBD1
clone size: -
CDR3 protein: CASSQYGQGRGQPQHF
CDR3 DNA: TGCGCCAGCAGCCAATACGGACAGGGAAGGGGTCAGCCCCAGCATTTT

V gene: TRBV27
J gene: TRBJ2-1
D gene: -
clone size: -
CDR3 protein: CASRRSRDTSYNEQFF
CDR3 DNA: TGTGCCAGCAGAAGAAGCCGGGATACGTCCTACAATGAGCAGTTCTTC

V gene: TRBV5-4
J gene: TRBJ2-7
D gene: -
clone size: -
CDR3 protein: CASSGDLNYEQYF
CDR3 DNA: TGTGCCAGCAGCGGGGACCTAAACTACGAGCAGTACTTC

V gene: TRBV30
J gene: TRBJ2-6
D gene: -
clone size: -
CDR3 protein: CAGNSGANVLTF
CDR3 DNA: TGTGCCGGAAATTCTGGGGCCAACGTCCTGACTTTC

V gene: TRBV5-1
J gene: TRBJ2-7
D gene: TRBD1
clone size: -
CDR3 protein: CASSWTTGTGTYEQYF
CDR3 DNA: TGCGCCAGCAGCTGGACAACCGGGACAGGGACCTACGAGCAGTACTTC

V gene: TRBV18
J gene: TRBJ1-6
D gene: TRBD1
clone size: -
CDR3 protein: CASSPGTGNNSPLHF
CDR3 DNA: TGTGCCAGCTCACCCGGGACAGGGAATAATTCACCCCTCCACTTT

V gene: TRBV11-1
J gene: TRBJ1-1
D gene: -
clone size: -
CDR3 protein: CASSFNLNTEAFF
CDR3 DNA: TGTGCCAGCAGTTTTAATTTGAACACTGAAGCTTTCTTT

V gene: TRBV2
J gene: TRBJ1-2
D gene: -
clone size: -
CDR3 protein: CASNSGSNYGYTF
CDR3 DNA: TGTGCCAGCAACTCCGGGAGTAACTATGGCTACACCTTC

V gene: TRBV3-1/TRBV3-2
J gene: TRBJ1-6
D gene: TRBD1
clone size: -
CDR3 protein: CASSQEQGGDFSPLHF
CDR3 DNA: TGTGCCAGCAGCCAAGAACAGGGGGGCGATTTCTCACCCCTCCACTTT

V gene: TRBV11-2
J gene: TRBJ1-1
D gene: -
clone size: -
CDR3 protein: CASLLVGGTEAFF
CDR3 DNA: TGTGCCAGCCTGCTCGTGGGGGGCACTGAAGCTTTCTTT

V gene: TRBV7-9
J gene: TRBJ2-3
D gene: -
clone size: -
CDR3 protein: CASSPGATDTQYF
CDR3 DNA: TGTGCCAGCAGCCCAGGGGCCACAGATACGCAGTATTTT